Included here is one T cell receptor beta chain sequence, with context. Its antigen is unidentified. Blood genomic DNA input for TRB amplification was about 250-550 ng. The J segment lost 6 bases and the V segment lost 6 bases, leaving 12 bases of the junction unmatched. CDR3 length: 15 amino acids. The germline CDR1 and CDR2 sequences are SGHVT and SQSDAQ. The data were taken from a study of T and B cells in COVID-19 patients. About the research overall: Most recovered patients had mild to moderate COVID-19 treated as outpatients. 18 of 20 active-infection patients had comorbidities associated with unfavorable COVID-19 outcome.

Overall study results and limits: Patients with COVID-19 reportedly showed strongly skewed T cell receptor beta variable and joining gene usage.

BIOMED2 TRB-A/B primer pools were used in multiplex TRB PCR. TCRdb re-called the multiplex PCR reads through MiXCR, storing one row per CDR3 protein. Of roughly 3,300 distinct CDR3 sequences in the sample, roughly 24% were seen once. The J gene is TRBJ2-7, the V gene TRBV7-4, with TRBD1 matching 9 bases. The TCR originated in a human donor with active COVID-19. Sequenced material: blood. The CDR3 region is CASRPPGQGRAEQYF. CDR3 sequence (DNA): TGTGCCAGCAGGCCACCGGGACAGGGCCGCGCCGAGCAGTACTTC.